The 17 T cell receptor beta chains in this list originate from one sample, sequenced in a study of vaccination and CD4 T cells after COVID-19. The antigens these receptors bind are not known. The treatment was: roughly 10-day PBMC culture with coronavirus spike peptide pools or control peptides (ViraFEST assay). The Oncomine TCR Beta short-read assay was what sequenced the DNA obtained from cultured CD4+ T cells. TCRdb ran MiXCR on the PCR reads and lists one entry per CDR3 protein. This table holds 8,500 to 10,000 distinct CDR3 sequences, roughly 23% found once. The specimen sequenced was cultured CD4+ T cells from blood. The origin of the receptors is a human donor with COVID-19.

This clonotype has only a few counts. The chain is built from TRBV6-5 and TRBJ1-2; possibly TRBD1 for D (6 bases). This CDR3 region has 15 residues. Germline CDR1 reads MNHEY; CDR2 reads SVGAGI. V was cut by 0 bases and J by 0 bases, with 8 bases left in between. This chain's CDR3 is CASSYSNRANYGYTF. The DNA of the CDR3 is TGTGCCAGCAGTTACTCGAACAGGGCTAACTATGGCTACACCTTC.

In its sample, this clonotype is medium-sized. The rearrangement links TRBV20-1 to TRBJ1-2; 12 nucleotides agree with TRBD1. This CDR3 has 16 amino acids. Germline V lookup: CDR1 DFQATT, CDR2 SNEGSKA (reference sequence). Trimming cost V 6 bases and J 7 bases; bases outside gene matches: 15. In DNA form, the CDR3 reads TGCAGTGCCACCAAAACGGGACAGGGGGCGAAAGGTGGCTACACCTTC. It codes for CSATKTGQGAKGGYTF.

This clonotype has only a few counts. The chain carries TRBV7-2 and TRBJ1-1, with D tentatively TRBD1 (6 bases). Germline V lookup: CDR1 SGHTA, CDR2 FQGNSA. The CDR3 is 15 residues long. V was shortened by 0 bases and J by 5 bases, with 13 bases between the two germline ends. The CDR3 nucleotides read TGTGCCAGCAGCTTAGCGGCAGGGGAAGGAACTGAAGCTTTCTTT. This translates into CASSLAAGEGTEAFF. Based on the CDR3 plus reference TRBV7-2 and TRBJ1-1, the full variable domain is GAGVSQSPSNKVTEKGKDVELRCDPISGHTALYWYRQSLGQGLEFLIYFQGNSAPDKSGLPSDRFSAERTGGSVSTLTIQRTQQEDSAVYLCASSLAAGEGTEAFFGQGTRLTVV.

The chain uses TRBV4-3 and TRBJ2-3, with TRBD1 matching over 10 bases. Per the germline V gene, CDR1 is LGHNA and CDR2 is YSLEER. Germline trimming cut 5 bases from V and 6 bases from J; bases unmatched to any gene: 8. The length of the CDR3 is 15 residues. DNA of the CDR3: TGCGCCAGCAGCGACGACAGGGGGCATTACGATACGCAGTATTTT. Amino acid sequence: CASSDDRGHYDTQYF.

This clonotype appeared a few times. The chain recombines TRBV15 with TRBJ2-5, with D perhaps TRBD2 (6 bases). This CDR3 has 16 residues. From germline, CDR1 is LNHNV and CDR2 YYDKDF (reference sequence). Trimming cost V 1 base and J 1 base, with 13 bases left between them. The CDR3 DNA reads TGTGCCACCAGCAGAGTCCTGACTAGGGCCCAAGAGACCCAGTACTTC. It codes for CATSRVLTRAQETQYF.

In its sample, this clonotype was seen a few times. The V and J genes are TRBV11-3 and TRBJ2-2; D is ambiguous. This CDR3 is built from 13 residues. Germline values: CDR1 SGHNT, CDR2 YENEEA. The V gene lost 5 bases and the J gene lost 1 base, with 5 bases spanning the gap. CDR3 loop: CASSTVNTGELFF. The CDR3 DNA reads TGTGCCAGCAGCACGGTGAACACCGGGGAGCTGTTTTTT. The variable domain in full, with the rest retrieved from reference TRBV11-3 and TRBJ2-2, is EAGVVQSPRYKIIEKKQPVAFWCNPISGHNTLYWYLQNLGQGPELLIRYENEEAVDDSQLPKDRFSAERLKGVDSTLKIQPAELGDSAVYLCASSTVNTGELFFGEGSRLTVL.

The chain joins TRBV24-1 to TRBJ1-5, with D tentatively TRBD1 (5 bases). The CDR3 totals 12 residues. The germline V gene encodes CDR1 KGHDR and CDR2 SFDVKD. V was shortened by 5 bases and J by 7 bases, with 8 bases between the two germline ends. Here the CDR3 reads CATSGGLQPQHF. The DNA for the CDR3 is TGTGCCACCAGTGGGGGGTTGCAGCCCCAGCATTTT.

The CDR3: CASSTGAGNYGYTF. CDR3 DNA sequence: TGTGCCAGCAGCACCGGGGCTGGGAACTATGGCTACACCTTC. The chain couples TRBV7-3 to TRBJ1-2, with a weak D call TRBD1 (5 bases). This CDR3 comprises 14 residues. Germline-derived CDR1 and CDR2 are SGHTA and FQGTGA. V shed 5 bases and J shed 2 bases, with 12 bases lying between them.

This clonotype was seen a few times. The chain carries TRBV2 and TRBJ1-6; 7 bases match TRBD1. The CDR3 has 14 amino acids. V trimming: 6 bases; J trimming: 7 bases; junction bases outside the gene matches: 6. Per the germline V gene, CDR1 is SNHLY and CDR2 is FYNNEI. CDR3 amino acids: CASRPGTVNSPLHF. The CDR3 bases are TGTGCCAGCAGACCCGGGACAGTCAATTCACCCCTCCACTTT.

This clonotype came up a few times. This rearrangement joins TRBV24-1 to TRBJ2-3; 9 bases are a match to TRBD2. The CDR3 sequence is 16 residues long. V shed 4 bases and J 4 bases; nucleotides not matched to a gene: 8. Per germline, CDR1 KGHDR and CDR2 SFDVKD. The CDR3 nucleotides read TGTGCCACCAGTGAAGGTAGCGGGGGCAGGCCAGATACGCAGTATTTT. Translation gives CATSEGSGGRPDTQYF.

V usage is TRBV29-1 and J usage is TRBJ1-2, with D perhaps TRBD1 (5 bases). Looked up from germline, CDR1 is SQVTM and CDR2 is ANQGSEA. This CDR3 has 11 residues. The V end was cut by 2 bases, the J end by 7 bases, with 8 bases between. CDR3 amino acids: CSVERGGGYTF. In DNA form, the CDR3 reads TGCAGCGTTGAACGGGGCGGTGGCTACACCTTC.

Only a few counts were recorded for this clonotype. The CDR3 region has the DNA TGCAGTGCTAGAGTGGCGGGGACCGCTAACTATGGCTACACCTTC. Its translation is CSARVAGTANYGYTF. V gene TRBV20-1 combines with J gene TRBJ1-2; maybe TRBD1 (5 bases). The CDR3 spans 15 residues. CDR1 and CDR2 from the germline V gene are DFQATT and SNEGSKA (reference sequence). V was pared by 1 base and J by 0 bases, with 12 bases between.

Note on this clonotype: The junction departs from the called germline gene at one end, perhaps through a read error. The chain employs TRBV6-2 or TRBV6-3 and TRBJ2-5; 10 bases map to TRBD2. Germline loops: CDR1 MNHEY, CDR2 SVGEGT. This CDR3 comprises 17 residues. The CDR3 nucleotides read TGTGCCAGCAGTTACGGGTCCCTAGCGGGGGTTCAAGAGGCCCAGTACTTC. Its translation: CASSYGSLAGVQEAQYF.

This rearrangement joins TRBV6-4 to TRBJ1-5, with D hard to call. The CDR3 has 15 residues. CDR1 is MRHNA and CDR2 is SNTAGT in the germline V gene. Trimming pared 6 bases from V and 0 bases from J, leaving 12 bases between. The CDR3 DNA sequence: TGTGCCAGCAGCTCGACATCCATTAGCAATCAGCCCCAGCATTTT. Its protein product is CASSSTSISNQPQHF.

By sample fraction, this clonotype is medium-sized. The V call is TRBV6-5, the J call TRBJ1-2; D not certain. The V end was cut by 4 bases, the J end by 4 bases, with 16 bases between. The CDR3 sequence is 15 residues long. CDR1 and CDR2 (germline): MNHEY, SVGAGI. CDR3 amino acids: CASSSNPARAYGYTF. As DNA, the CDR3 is TGTGCCAGCAGTTCCAACCCCGCCCGGGCCTATGGCTACACCTTC.

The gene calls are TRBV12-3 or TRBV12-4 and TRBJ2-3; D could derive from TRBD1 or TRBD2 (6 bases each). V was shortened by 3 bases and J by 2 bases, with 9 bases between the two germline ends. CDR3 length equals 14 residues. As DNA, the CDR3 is TGTGCCAGCAGTTTCGGGGGCGACACAGATACGCAGTATTTT. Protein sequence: CASSFGGDTDTQYF.

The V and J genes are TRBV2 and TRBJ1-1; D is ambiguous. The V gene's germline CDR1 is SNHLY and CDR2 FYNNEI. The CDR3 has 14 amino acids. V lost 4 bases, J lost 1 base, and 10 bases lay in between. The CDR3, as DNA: TGTGCCAGCAGTGTCGCAGACACGAACACTGAAGCTTTCTTT. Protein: CASSVADTNTEAFF. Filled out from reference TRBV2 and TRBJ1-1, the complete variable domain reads EPEVTQTPSHQVTQMGQEVILRCVPISNHLYFYWYRQILGQKVEFLVSFYNNEISEKSEIFDDQFSVERPDGSNFTLKIRSTKLEDSAMYFCASSVADTNTEAFFGQGTRLTVV.